Detailed here is one T cell receptor beta chain. Its antigen is not known. These data originate in a study of cytomegalovirus exposure and HLA in healthy donors. Broader study findings: One variant, a missense change in DCLRE1C, was linked in a later analysis to TCR beta V- and J-gene trimming. The sole available immune exposure information was CMV serostatus. Presence/absence analysis assumed near-uniform sequencing depth across donors.

Germline assignment: CDR1 LGHNT and CDR2 FRNRAP. The CDR3 is made up of 14 amino acids. V gave up 0 bases and J gave up 4 bases, with 10 bases separating them. In the PCR, 60 Vbeta and 13 Jbeta primers were used. Assay: immunoSEQ multiplex PCR; the TCRdb copy retains only in-frame clones and omits some. The listing contains over 110,000 clones. Nominal health characterized the donors when sampled, though unrecorded immune exposures were likely. The sample taken for sequencing was PBMCs. The chain employs TRBV12-5 and TRBJ2-7; D perhaps matches TRBD2 (5 bases). This TCR was sampled from a male donor in good health and CMV-seronegative. CDR3 protein: CASGLVGGPYEQYF. Written as DNA, the CDR3 is TGTGCTAGTGGTTTGGTAGGCGGGCCTTACGAGCAGTACTTC.